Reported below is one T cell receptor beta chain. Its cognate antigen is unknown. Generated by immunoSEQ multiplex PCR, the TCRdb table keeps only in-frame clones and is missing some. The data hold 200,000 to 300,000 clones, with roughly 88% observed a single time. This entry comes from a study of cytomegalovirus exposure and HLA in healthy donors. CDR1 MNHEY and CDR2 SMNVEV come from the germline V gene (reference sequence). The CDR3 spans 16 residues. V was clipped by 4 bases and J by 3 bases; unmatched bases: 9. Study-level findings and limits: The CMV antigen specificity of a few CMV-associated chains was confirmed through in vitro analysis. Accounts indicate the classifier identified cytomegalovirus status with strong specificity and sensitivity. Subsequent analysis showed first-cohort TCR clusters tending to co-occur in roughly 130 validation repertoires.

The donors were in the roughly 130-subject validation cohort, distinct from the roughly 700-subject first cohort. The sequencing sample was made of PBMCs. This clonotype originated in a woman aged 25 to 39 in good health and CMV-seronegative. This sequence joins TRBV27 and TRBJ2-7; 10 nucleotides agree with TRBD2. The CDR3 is CASSSPTSGPHYEQYF. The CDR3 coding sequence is TGTGCCAGCAGTTCCCCGACTAGCGGGCCTCACTACGAGCAGTACTTC.